What follows are 27 T cell receptor beta chains derived from one specimen sequenced in a study of Ad26.COV2.S vaccination and SARS-CoV-2 variants. Assay used: immunoSEQ multiplex PCR; TCRdb lists only in-frame clones, some missing. The sample yields 350,000 to 600,000 clones, 80% to 90% seen once. The treatment was: roughly 19 received Ad26.COV2.S at low or high dose, single or two shots; about five received placebo; per-sample allocation not given. Day 63 following the first vaccine or placebo injection was when the samples were taken. Sequenced material: peripheral blood, taken in a trial of Ad26.COV2.S vaccine versus placebo. These receptors were obtained from a person aged 18-60 years who received the Ad26.COV2.S COVID-19 vaccine or a placebo.

The J gene is TRBJ1-1, the V gene TRBV11-2; no clear D gene. The CDR3 runs to 11 residues. V lost 5 bases to trimming and J lost 6 bases, with 7 bases between them. Germline CDR1 is SGHAT and CDR2 is FQNNGV. CDR3 in amino acids: CASSLRAEAFF. CDR3 bases: TGTGCCAGCAGCCTTAGGGCTGAAGCTTTCTTT.

In this sample, this clone turned up once. CDR3 sequence: CASSYSWETQYF. In DNA, the CDR3 is TGTGCCAGCAGTTACTCATGGGAGACCCAGTACTTC. The V call is TRBV6-6, the J call TRBJ2-5; D unclear. The CDR3 is 12 residues long. Germline V gene sequence: CDR1 MNHNY, CDR2 SVGAGI (reference sequence). V shed 0 bases and J shed 5 bases, with 4 bases lying between them.

This chain joins TRBV10-2 and TRBJ1-2; perhaps TRBD1 as D (5 bases). CDR3 length equals 14 residues. V gave up 5 bases and J gave up 4 bases, with 14 bases separating them. Germline-derived CDR1 and CDR2 are WSHSY and SAAADI. The CDR3 spells CASSSVSGSYGYTF. As DNA, the CDR3 is TGCGCCAGCAGTTCGGTCTCAGGGAGCTATGGCTACACCTTC.

The V gene is TRBV6-6, the J gene TRBJ1-5; D is uncertain. Deletions cut 2 bases from V and 3 bases from J, with 8 bases between. The germline CDR1 and CDR2 sequences are MNHNY and SVGAGI (reference sequence). The CDR3 loop spans 14 amino acids. The CDR3 spells CASSYRVSNQPQHF. CDR3 nucleotide sequence: TGTGCCAGCAGTTACAGGGTTTCCAATCAGCCCCAGCATTTT.

CDR3 sequence (DNA): TGTGCCAGCAGCTTAGCGGGCAGAGAGGGGTATGGCTACACCTTC. It yields the protein CASSLAGREGYGYTF. The chain has TRBV7-9 and TRBJ1-2, with D perhaps TRBD1 (5 bases). The CDR3 sequence is 15 residues long. Deletions cut 0 bases from V and 5 bases from J, with 13 bases between. Germline CDR1 reads SEHNR; CDR2 reads FQNEAQ (reference sequence).

With regard to this clone: A junction end diverges from the germline sequence, so it may reflect a read error. J is TRBJ1-4 and V is TRBV18; D remains unclear. There are 14 residues in the CDR3. Germline CDR1 is KGHSH and CDR2 is LQKENI. CDR3 amino acids: CASSPQATNEKLFF. Written as DNA, the CDR3 is TGTGCCAGCTCGCCACAAGCAACTAATGAAAAACTGTTTTTT.

The chain recombines TRBV6-2 or TRBV6-3 with TRBJ2-2; D remains ambiguous. The CDR3 covers 12 residues. V was cut by 7 bases and J by 11 bases, with 14 bases left in between. Per the germline V gene, CDR1 is MNHEY and CDR2 is SVGEGT. The CDR3 spells CASNPQLFELFF. The CDR3 DNA reads TGTGCCAGCAACCCCCAACTTTTCGAGCTGTTTTTT.

The rearrangement links TRBV10-2 to TRBJ2-5; D possibly corresponds to TRBD1 (5 bases). Germline CDR1 reads WSHSY; CDR2 reads SAAADI. V gave up 8 bases and J gave up 2 bases, with 15 bases separating them. The CDR3 extends over 14 amino acids. This CDR3 is CASQRQTDQETQYF. The CDR3 DNA reads as TGCGCCAGCCAACGACAGACCGATCAAGAGACCCAGTACTTC.

V usage is TRBV19 and J usage is TRBJ1-5, with D hard to call. Germline CDR1 and CDR2: LNHDA and SQIVND (reference sequence). The length of the CDR3 is 15 residues. V was pared by 3 bases and J by 7 bases, with 16 bases between. CDR3 in amino acids: CASSIVQSVTQPQHF. DNA of the CDR3: TGTGCCAGTAGTATCGTGCAGTCCGTTACACAGCCCCAGCATTTT.

The V and J genes are TRBV27 and TRBJ1-1, with a possible D match to TRBD1 (6 bases). Germline V CDR1 and CDR2: MNHEY, SMNVEV (reference sequence). CDR3 size: 14 residues. Trimming shortened V by 5 bases and J by 2 bases, and 12 bases separated the two germline ends. CDR3 in DNA: TGTGCCAGCAGTCCAACAGGGAGCAACACTGAAGCTTTCTTT. Amino acids: CASSPTGSNTEAFF.

This sequence joins TRBV7-9 and TRBJ2-7; D uncertain. V lost 5 bases and J 1 base, leaving 12 bases between the germline ends. The CDR3 extends over 14 amino acids. CDR1 is SEHNR, CDR2 FQNEAQ, per germline (reference sequence). The CDR3 DNA reads as TGTGCCAGCAGCCCACCCGGGTCATCCTACGAGCAGTACTTC. Translated, it gives CASSPPGSSYEQYF.

V usage is TRBV10-3 and J usage is TRBJ2-1; 8 bases line up with TRBD1. CDR1 is ENHRY, CDR2 SYGVKD, per germline. The CDR3 is made up of 14 amino acids. J was trimmed by 5 bases and V by 5 bases; bases with no gene match: 5. CDR3 coding DNA: TGTGCCATCAGTCACAGGGGGGTCGACAATGAGCAGTTCTTC. Amino acids: CAISHRGVDNEQFF.

The chain is built from TRBV10-3 and TRBJ2-7; 10 nucleotides agree with TRBD2. Germline-derived CDR1 and CDR2 are ENHRY and SYGVKD. Losses at the gene ends were 6 bases for V and 6 bases for J; bases not matched to a gene: 11. The CDR3 length is 15 residues. The CDR3 spells CAISLGLAGVSEQYF. CDR3 nucleotide sequence: TGTGCCATCAGCTTAGGGCTAGCGGGAGTATCCGAGCAGTACTTC.

The chain combines TRBV5-1 with TRBJ2-7; 8 bases agree with TRBD1. After removal of 3 bases from V and 0 bases from J, the junction contained 5 bases not matched to a gene. The CDR3 contains 15 residues. Looked up from germline, CDR1 is SGHRS and CDR2 is YFSETQ. For the CDR3, the DNA is TGCGCCAGCAGCTCTTCCGGGACAGGCTCCTACGAGCAGTACTTC. Its protein product is CASSSSGTGSYEQYF.

The genes are TRBV5-1 and TRBJ2-2; D call uncertain. The CDR3 is 14 residues long. V was trimmed by 0 bases and J by 5 bases, leaving 8 bases between them. Germline CDR1 is SGHRS and CDR2 is YFSETQ. The CDR3 nucleotides are TGCGCCAGCAGCTTGGAACTTGGGACCGGGGAGCTGTTTTTT. Its protein is CASSLELGTGELFF.

The gene calls are TRBV18 and TRBJ1-1, with D unresolved. Germline CDR1 KGHSH, CDR2 LQKENI. Trimming stripped 0 bases from V and 7 bases from J, with 6 bases between. The CDR3 runs to 12 residues. Here the CDR3 reads CASSPPRHEAFF. Written as DNA, the CDR3 is TGTGCCAGCTCACCACCGCGGCATGAAGCTTTCTTT.

The chain links TRBV6-5 to TRBJ2-7, with TRBD1 matching 9 bases. The CDR3 totals 15 residues. The germline V gene has CDR1 MNHEY and CDR2 SVGAGI. Trimming at V came to 6 bases and at J to 2 bases, leaving 8 bases not matched to a gene. CDR3 sequence reads: CASRNRDRAPYEQYF. CDR3 coding DNA: TGTGCCAGCAGAAACCGGGACAGGGCCCCCTACGAGCAGTACTTC.

The chain carries TRBV27 and TRBJ1-5; D remains unclear. Trimming removed 4 bases from V and 0 bases from J, with 10 bases in between. CDR1 is MNHEY, CDR2 SMNVEV, per germline (reference sequence). The CDR3 consists of 15 residues. The CDR3 DNA reads TGTGCCAGCAGTTACGGCGGATATAGCAATCAGCCCCAGCATTTT. Translation gives CASSYGGYSNQPQHF.

This sequence joins TRBV6-5 and TRBJ2-1; D not resolved. CDR1 and CDR2 (germline): MNHEY, SVGAGI. Trimming took 2 bases from V and 0 from J, leaving 5 bases between them. This CDR3 comprises 14 residues. CDR3 in DNA: TGTGCCAGCAGTTACGGCAACTCCTACAATGAGCAGTTCTTC. Protein product: CASSYGNSYNEQFF.

Comments on this clone: Other nucleotide sequences in the sample specify the same CDR3. As DNA, the CDR3 is TGTGCCAGTAGTATAACAGATTACAATGAGCAGTTCTTC. It encodes CASSITDYNEQFF. The rearrangement joins TRBV19 to TRBJ2-1; no definite D call. Trimming cost V 2 bases and J 4 bases, with 6 bases left between them. The CDR3 contains 13 residues. Germline CDR1 reads LNHDA; CDR2 reads SQIVND (reference sequence).

The rearrangement links TRBV6-2 or TRBV6-3 to TRBJ2-6; D is unclear. V lost 3 bases and J 1 base, leaving 7 bases between the germline ends. CDR3 length: 15 amino acids. Germline CDR1 and CDR2: MNHEY and SVGEGT. The CDR3 loop reads CASSYHRSGANVLTF. Written as DNA, the CDR3 is TGTGCCAGCAGTTATCACCGATCTGGGGCCAACGTCCTGACTTTC.

This chain links TRBV7-6 with TRBJ1-1; D is unclear. Looked up from germline, CDR1 is SGHVS and CDR2 is FNYEAQ. The V end lost 2 bases, the J end lost 5 bases, and 15 bases lay between the germline ends. This CDR3 region has 15 residues. CDR3 nucleotides: TGTGCCAGCAGCTTAAGTCCGGGCAGTCGAACTGAAGCTTTCTTT. Encoded protein: CASSLSPGSRTEAFF.

The chain is built from TRBV7-2 and TRBJ2-1; TRBD2 matches 10 bases. The CDR3 loop spans 15 amino acids. The trim removed 4 bases at V and 5 bases at J, leaving 5 bases unmatched. Germline V CDR1 and CDR2: SGHTA, FQGNSA. Written as DNA, the CDR3 is TGTGCCAGCAGCTCTAGCGGGGGAATCGACAATGAGCAGTTCTTC. It encodes CASSSSGGIDNEQFF.

This sequence joins TRBV12-3 or TRBV12-4 and TRBJ1-2, with unresolved D. With 3 bases removed from V and 0 bases from J, the gap between germline ends came to 5 bases. This CDR3 has 13 amino acids. The CDR3 here is CASSFWANYGYTF. CDR3 coding DNA: TGTGCCAGCAGTTTCTGGGCTAACTATGGCTACACCTTC.

The V and J genes are TRBV3-1 (or the pseudogene TRBV3-2) and TRBJ2-5; TRBD2 matches 7 bases. Germline V gives CDR1 LGHDT, CDR2 YNNKEL (reference sequence). V shed 4 bases, J shed 4 bases, and the junction held 21 bases outside the gene matches. The CDR3 length is 19 residues. CDR3 sequence: CASSLTPRTRRLDGETQYF. As DNA, the CDR3 is TGTGCCAGCAGCCTCACCCCTAGGACTAGACGTCTAGACGGAGAGACCCAGTACTTC.

In DNA form, the CDR3 reads TGCAGCGTTGGACCAAGCTCCTACGAGCAGTACTTC. Its protein product is CSVGPSSYEQYF. This chain uses TRBV29-1 with TRBJ2-7, with D unclear. The CDR3 consists of 12 residues. Germline CDR1 reads SQVTM; CDR2 reads ANQGSEA. The ends were cut back, 4 bases at V and 0 bases at J, with 7 bases in the middle.

The J gene is TRBJ2-1, the V gene TRBV11-1; perhaps TRBD2 as D (7 bases). The germline V gene has CDR1 SGHAT and CDR2 FQDESV (reference sequence). The CDR3 loop spans 16 amino acids. Trimming removed 4 bases from V and 1 base from J, with 14 bases in between. In nucleotides, the CDR3 is TGTGCCAGCAGCTCAAGGACAGCGGGATCCTACAATGAGCAGTTCTTC. This sequence encodes CASSSRTAGSYNEQFF.